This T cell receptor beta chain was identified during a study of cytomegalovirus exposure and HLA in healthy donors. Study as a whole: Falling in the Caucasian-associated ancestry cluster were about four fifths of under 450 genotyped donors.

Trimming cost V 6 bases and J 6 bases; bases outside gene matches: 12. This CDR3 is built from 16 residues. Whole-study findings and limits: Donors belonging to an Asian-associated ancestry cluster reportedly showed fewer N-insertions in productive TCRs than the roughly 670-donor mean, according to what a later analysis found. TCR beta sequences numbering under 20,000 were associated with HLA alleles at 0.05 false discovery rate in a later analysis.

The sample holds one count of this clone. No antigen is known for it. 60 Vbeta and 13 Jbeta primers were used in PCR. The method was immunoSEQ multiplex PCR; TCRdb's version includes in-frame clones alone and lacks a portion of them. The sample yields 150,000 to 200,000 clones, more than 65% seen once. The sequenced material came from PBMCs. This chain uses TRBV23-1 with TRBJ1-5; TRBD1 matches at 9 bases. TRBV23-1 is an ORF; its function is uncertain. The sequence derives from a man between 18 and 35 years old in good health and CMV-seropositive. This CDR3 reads CASSHLTGGAGQPQHF. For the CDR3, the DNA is TGCGCCAGCAGCCACTTAACAGGGGGCGCCGGTCAGCCCCAGCATTTT.